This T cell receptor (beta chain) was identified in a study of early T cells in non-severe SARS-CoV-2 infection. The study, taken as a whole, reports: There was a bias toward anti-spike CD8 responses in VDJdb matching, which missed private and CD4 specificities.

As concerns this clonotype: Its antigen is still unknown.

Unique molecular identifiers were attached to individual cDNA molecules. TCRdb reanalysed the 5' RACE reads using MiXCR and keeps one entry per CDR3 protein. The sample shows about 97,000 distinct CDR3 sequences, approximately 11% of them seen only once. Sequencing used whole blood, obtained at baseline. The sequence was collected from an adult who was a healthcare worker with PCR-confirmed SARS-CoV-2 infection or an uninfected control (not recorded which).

CDR3 region: CASSLGLVQYEQYF. Written as DNA, the CDR3 is TGTGCCAGCAGCTTAGGTCTAGTGCAATACGAGCAGTACTTC. The chain uses TRBV11-2 and TRBJ2-7; D remains ambiguous. The V end was cut by 1 base, the J end by 4 bases, with 11 bases between. The V gene's germline CDR1 is SGHAT and CDR2 FQNNGV. This CDR3 region has 14 residues.